Sequencing of this T cell receptor beta chain was carried out in a study of CD8 T cells in ankylosing spondylitis. This clonotype was detected ten times or more. Its antigen remains unidentified. Whole-study findings and limits: One TCR beta motif, made up of 7 or 8 highly homologous variants, appeared characteristic of ankylosing spondylitis blood. Disease-linked clones were reportedly significantly enriched in matched ankylosing spondylitis synovial fluid.

Quantitative molecular-barcoded 5'-RACE generated the TCR beta libraries. TCRdb re-derived calls from the 5' RACE reads in MiXCR, one entry per CDR3 protein. Of 200,000 to 250,000 distinct CDR3 sequences in the sample, approximately 16% are singletons; the top ten hold about 42%. Germline CDR1 is SGHVS and CDR2 is FQNEAQ. V shed 4 bases, J shed 3 bases, and the junction held 5 bases outside the gene matches. The CDR3 extends over 15 amino acids. The chain has TRBV7-8 and TRBJ2-7; TRBD2 agrees at 11 bases. This sequence was found in a male donor with ankylosing spondylitis. Sequencing was done on a sample of blood, either unsorted or a sorted T cell fraction (not recorded which). The CDR3 coding sequence is TGTGCCAGCAGCTCAGGGACTAGCGGACACTACGAGCAGTACTTC. This gives the protein CASSSGTSGHYEQYF.